A single sample gave rise to the 15 T cell receptor beta chains below, sequenced in a study of blood T cell repertoires in COVID-19. Libraries were prepared by immunoSEQ multiplex PCR; TCRdb keeps only in-frame clonotypes and omits some of them. The sample lists about 480,000 clones; about 90% were seen once. Sequences were obtained from PBMCs or T cells enriched from blood (not recorded which). All receptors come from a woman under 30 with acute COVID-19.

The rearrangement links TRBV11-2 to TRBJ2-3, with no clear D. The CDR3 has 13 amino acids. Trimming left V 3 bases short and J 4 bases short, with 8 bases between. Germline V CDR1 and CDR2: SGHAT, FQNNGV. CDR3 residues: CASSFGGADTQYF. CDR3 coding DNA: TGTGCCAGCAGCTTCGGCGGCGCAGATACGCAGTATTTT.

V is TRBV29-1 and J is TRBJ1-2; D gene uncertain. CDR1 SQVTM and CDR2 ANQGSEA come from the germline V gene. V dropped 3 bases and J dropped 6 bases, with 11 bases sitting between them. The CDR3 is 12 amino acids. CDR3 sequence: CSVESVQHGYTF. The CDR3 DNA follows: TGCAGCGTTGAGTCGGTACAGCATGGCTACACCTTC.

This sequence joins TRBV6-1 and TRBJ2-7; D call uncertain. Trimming left V 1 base short and J 2 bases short, with 9 bases between. The V gene's germline CDR1 is MNHNS and CDR2 SASEGT. The CDR3 runs to 14 residues. The CDR3 DNA reads TGTGCCAGCAGTGAAGGAGTTGTGGCCTACGAGCAGTACTTC. Its translation is CASSEGVVAYEQYF.

This chain uses TRBV2 with TRBJ1-3; D gene uncertain. The CDR3 covers 15 residues. V was clipped by 8 bases and J by 0 bases, with 14 bases between them. Germline-derived CDR1 and CDR2 are SNHLY and FYNNEI. DNA for the CDR3: TGTGCCAGCCTCATCCGGGGATACTCTGGAAACACCATATATTTT. As protein: CASLIRGYSGNTIYF.

The chain carries TRBV20-1 and TRBJ2-5; D perhaps matches TRBD2 (6 bases). The V gene's germline CDR1 is DFQATT and CDR2 SNEGSKA (reference sequence). The V and J ends lost 3 bases and 5 bases respectively, with 22 bases between them. The CDR3 loop spans 16 amino acids. The CDR3 DNA follows: TGCAGTGCTAGTTCTCCGGGGCTACGAGGAGGGGAGACCCAGTACTTC. This translates into CSASSPGLRGGETQYF.

The rearrangement links TRBV9 to TRBJ1-6; tentatively, D is TRBD1 (6 bases). Trimming shortened V by 4 bases and J by 2 bases, and 13 bases separated the two germline ends. This CDR3 has 16 residues. Germline V gene lookup returns CDR1 SGDLS and CDR2 YYNGEE. CDR3 protein: CASSSQGSTYNSPLHF. In DNA form, the CDR3 reads TGTGCCAGCAGCAGTCAGGGGAGCACCTATAATTCACCCCTCCACTTT.

The chain is built from TRBV2 and TRBJ1-4, with D perhaps matching TRBD1 (5 bases). Deletions cut 11 bases from V and 4 bases from J, with 11 bases between. Germline CDR1 reads SNHLY; CDR2 reads FYNNEI. CDR3 length: 12 amino acids. CDR3 region: CAGMGRNEKLFF. Written as DNA, the CDR3 is TGTGCCGGGATGGGGCGTAATGAAAAACTGTTTTTT.

The V call is TRBV19, the J call TRBJ2-2; 8 positions agree with TRBD2. Germline V gene sequence: CDR1 LNHDA, CDR2 SQIVND (reference sequence). Trimming at V came to 9 bases and at J to 0 bases, leaving 9 bases not matched to a gene. The CDR3 consists of 16 residues. As DNA, the CDR3 is TGTGCCAGCAGTCTTACGGGAGGGCCGAACACCGGGGAGCTGTTTTTT. Translated, it gives CASSLTGGPNTGELFF.

The chain employs TRBV19 and TRBJ2-7, with D unclear. This CDR3 region has 14 residues. V was shortened by 6 bases and J by 0 bases, with 12 bases between the two germline ends. Per the germline V gene, CDR1 is LNHDA and CDR2 is SQIVND (reference sequence). CDR3 sequence reads: CASSPTFSSYEQYF. In DNA, the CDR3 is TGTGCCAGTAGCCCGACTTTTAGCTCCTACGAGCAGTACTTC. Using reference TRBV19 and TRBJ2-7 for the parts outside the CDR3, the full variable domain is DGGITQSPKYLFRKEGQNVTLSCEQNLNHDAMYWYRQDPGQGLRLIYYSQIVNDFQKGDIAEGYSVSREKKESFPLTVTSAQKNPTAFYLCASSPTFSSYEQYFGPGTRLTVT.

V is TRBV14 and J is TRBJ2-2, with D uncertain. The germline CDR1 and CDR2 sequences are SGHDN and FVKESK. This CDR3 has 13 residues. V gave up 2 bases and J gave up 7 bases, with 8 bases separating them. Written as DNA, the CDR3 is TGTGCCAGCAGCCAACGAGATCGCGGGGAGCTGTTTTTT. Translating it yields CASSQRDRGELFF.

V and J are TRBV19 and TRBJ2-7; TRBD2 is a possible D gene (6 bases). Germline loops: CDR1 LNHDA, CDR2 SQIVND (reference sequence). Trimming took off 7 bases at V and 4 bases at J, with 14 bases between the two ends. This CDR3 region has 13 residues. CDR3 sequence reads: CASMGGPGYEQYF. DNA of the CDR3: TGTGCCAGTATGGGAGGTCCCGGGTACGAGCAGTACTTC.

The chain joins TRBV12-5 to TRBJ2-7; a weak D match, TRBD2 (6 bases). Trimming cost V 7 bases and J 2 bases, with 12 bases left between them. The CDR3 contains 13 residues. Germline V gene sequence: CDR1 LGHNT, CDR2 FRNRAP. The CDR3: CASVSGLTYEQYF. For the CDR3, the DNA is TGTGCTAGTGTTTCGGGACTCACCTACGAGCAGTACTTC.

This chain uses TRBV6-5 with TRBJ1-3, with no clear D. This CDR3 region has 13 residues. Germline assignment: CDR1 MNHEY and CDR2 SVGAGI. V dropped 5 bases and J dropped 1 base, with 6 bases sitting between them. CDR3 DNA sequence: TGTGCCAGCAGTATACAGTCTGGAAACACCATATATTTT. It codes for CASSIQSGNTIYF.

Regarding this clone: The sample carries other DNA sequences with the same CDR3. The chain uses TRBV6-1 and TRBJ2-7; 10 bases are a match to TRBD1. Trimming at V came to 0 bases and at J to 6 bases, leaving 2 bases not matched to a gene. The CDR3 is 14 residues long. Per germline, CDR1 MNHNS and CDR2 SASEGT. CDR3 coding DNA: TGTGCCAGCAGTGAAGCAGGGACAGGGGTCGAGCAGTACTTC. As protein: CASSEAGTGVEQYF.

The chain recombines TRBV27 with TRBJ2-2, with D tentatively TRBD1 (5 bases). The CDR3 runs 16 residues. Germline V gives CDR1 MNHEY, CDR2 SMNVEV (reference sequence). The V end lost 2 bases, the J end lost 4 bases, and 14 bases lay between the germline ends. The CDR3 sequence is CASSLGAAPTTGELFF. The CDR3 DNA reads TGTGCCAGCAGTTTAGGGGCAGCCCCAACCACCGGGGAGCTGTTTTTT.